This TCR beta chain appears in the sequencing data of a study of T cell clonality in common variable immunodeficiency. Study observations and caveats: T cell subpopulation sequencing would be needed to explain CVID clonality. Shared TCRbeta clones were fewer between CVID subjects than controls. In common variable immunodeficiency, TCR beta chains reportedly carried fewer deletions and N-nucleotide insertions.

Points on this clone: The antigen is not known. The read stops 3 residues short of the end of the CDR3; the missing end is completed from the germline J gene.

Produced via immunoSEQ multiplex PCR; TCRdb's table is partial and in-frame only. This repertoire holds about 26,000 clones, and none appear only once. After removal of 4 bases from V and 8 bases from J, the junction contained 12 bases not matched to a gene. The CDR3 runs to 16 residues. Germline V lookup: CDR1 MNHNS, CDR2 SASEGT. CVID meant reduced serum IgG, IgA and/or IgM plus specific antibody deficiency. Each donor provided roughly 4.5 to 8.5 ml of heparinized whole blood. This chain joins TRBV6-1 and TRBJ2-1; 9 nucleotides align to TRBD1. This TCR was recovered from a human donor with common variable immunodeficiency. The sequenced sample consisted of peripheral blood mononuclear cells. The CDR3 bases that were read are TGTGCCAGCAGTGGCACAGACAGGGGGGTGTATCATGAG. This codes for CASSGTDRGVYHE. The complete CDR3 sequence is CASSGTDRGVYHEQFF.